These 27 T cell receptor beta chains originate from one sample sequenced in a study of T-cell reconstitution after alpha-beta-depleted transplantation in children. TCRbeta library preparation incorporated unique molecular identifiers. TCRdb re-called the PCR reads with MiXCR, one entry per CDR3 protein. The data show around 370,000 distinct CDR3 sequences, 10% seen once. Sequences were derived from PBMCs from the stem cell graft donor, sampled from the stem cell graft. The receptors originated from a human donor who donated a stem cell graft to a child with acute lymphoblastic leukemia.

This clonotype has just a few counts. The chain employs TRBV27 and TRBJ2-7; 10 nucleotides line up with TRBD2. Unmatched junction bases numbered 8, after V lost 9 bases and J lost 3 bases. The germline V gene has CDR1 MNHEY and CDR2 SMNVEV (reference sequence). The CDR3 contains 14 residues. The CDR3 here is CARKREGLHYEQYF. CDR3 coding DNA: TGTGCCAGGAAGCGGGAGGGCCTTCACTACGAGCAGTACTTC.

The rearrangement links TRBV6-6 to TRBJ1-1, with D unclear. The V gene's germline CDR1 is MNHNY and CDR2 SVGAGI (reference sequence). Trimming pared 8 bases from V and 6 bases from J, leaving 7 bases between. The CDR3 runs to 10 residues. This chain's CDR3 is CASGISEAFF. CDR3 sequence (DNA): TGTGCCAGCGGCATCTCTGAAGCTTTCTTT.

CDR3 in amino acids: CASRSGQKYEQYF. The CDR3 DNA sequence: TGTGCCAGCAGGTCGGGACAGAAATACGAGCAGTACTTC. V and J are TRBV12-3 or TRBV12-4 and TRBJ2-7; TRBD1 aligns across 7 bases. Unmatched junction bases numbered 6, after V lost 6 bases and J lost 4 bases. The CDR3 has 13 amino acids.

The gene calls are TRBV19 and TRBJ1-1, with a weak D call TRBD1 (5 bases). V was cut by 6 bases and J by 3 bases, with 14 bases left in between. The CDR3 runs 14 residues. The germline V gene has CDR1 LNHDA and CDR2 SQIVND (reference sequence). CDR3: CASSSHGGDTEAFF. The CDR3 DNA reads TGTGCCAGTAGCAGCCACGGAGGGGACACTGAAGCTTTCTTT.

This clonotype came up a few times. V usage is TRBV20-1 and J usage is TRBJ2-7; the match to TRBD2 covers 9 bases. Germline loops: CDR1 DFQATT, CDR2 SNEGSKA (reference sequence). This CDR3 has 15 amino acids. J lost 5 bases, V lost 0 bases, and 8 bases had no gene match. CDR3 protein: CSARDSVASGNEQYF. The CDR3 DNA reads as TGCAGTGCTAGAGATTCGGTCGCTAGCGGGAACGAGCAGTACTTC.

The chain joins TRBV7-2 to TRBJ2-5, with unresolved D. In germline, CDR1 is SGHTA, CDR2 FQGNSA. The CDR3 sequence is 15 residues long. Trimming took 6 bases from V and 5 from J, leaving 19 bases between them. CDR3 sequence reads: CASSPTVGIQETQYF. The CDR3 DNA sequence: TGTGCCAGCAGTCCCACGGTAGGGATTCAGGAGACCCAGTACTTC. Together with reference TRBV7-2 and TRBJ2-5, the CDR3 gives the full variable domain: GAGVSQSPSNKVTEKGKDVELRCDPISGHTALYWYRQSLGQGLEFLIYFQGNSAPDKSGLPSDRFSAERTGGSVSTLTIQRTQQEDSAVYLCASSPTVGIQETQYFGPGTRLLVL.

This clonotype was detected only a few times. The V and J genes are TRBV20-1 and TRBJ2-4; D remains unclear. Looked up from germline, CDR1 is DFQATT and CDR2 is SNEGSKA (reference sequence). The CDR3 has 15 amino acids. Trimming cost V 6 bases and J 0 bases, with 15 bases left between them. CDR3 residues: CSADRYTLAKNIQYF. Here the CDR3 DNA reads TGCAGTGCCGACCGATATACTCTAGCCAAAAACATTCAGTACTTC.

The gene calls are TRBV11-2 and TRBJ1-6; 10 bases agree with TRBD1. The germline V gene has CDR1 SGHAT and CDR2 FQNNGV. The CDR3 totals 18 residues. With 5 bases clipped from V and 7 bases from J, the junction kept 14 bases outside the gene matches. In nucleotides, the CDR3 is TGTGCCAGCAGCACCCCTCCGACAGGGGGCCGGCGAAATTCACCCCTCCACTTT. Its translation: CASSTPPTGGRRNSPLHF. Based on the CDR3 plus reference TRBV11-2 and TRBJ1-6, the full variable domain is EAGVAQSPRYKIIEKRQSVAFWCNPISGHATLYWYQQILGQGPKLLIQFQNNGVVDDSQLPKDRFSAERLKGVDSTLKIQPAKLEDSAVYLCASSTPPTGGRRNSPLHFGNGTRLTVT.

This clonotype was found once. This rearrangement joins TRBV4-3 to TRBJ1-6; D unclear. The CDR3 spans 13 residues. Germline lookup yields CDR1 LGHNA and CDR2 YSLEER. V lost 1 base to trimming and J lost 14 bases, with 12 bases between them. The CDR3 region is CASSQGGLSALHF. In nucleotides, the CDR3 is TGCGCCAGCAGCCAAGGCGGATTGTCGGCCCTCCACTTT.

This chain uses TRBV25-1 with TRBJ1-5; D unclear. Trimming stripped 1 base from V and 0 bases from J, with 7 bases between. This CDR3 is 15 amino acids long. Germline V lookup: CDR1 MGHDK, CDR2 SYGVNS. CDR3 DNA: TGTGCCAGCAGTGAATTCGGGGATAGCAATCAGCCCCAGCATTTT. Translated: CASSEFGDSNQPQHF.

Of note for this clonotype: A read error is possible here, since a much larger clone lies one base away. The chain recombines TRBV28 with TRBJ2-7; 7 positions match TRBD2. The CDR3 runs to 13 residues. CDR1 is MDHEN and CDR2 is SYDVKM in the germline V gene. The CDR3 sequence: CAGSLGSGAEQYF. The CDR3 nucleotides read TGTGCCGGCAGTTTAGGCAGCGGGGCCGAGCAGTACTTC.

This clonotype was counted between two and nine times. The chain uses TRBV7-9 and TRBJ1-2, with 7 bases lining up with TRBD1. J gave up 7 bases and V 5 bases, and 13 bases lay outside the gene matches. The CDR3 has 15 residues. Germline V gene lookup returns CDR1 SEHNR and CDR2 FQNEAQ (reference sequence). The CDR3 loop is CASSPSDRALPGYTF. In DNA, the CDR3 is TGTGCCAGCAGCCCGAGCGACAGGGCCCTTCCTGGCTACACCTTC. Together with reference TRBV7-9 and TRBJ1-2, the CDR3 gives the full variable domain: DTGVSQNPRHKITKRGQNVTFRCDPISEHNRLYWYRQTLGQGPEFLTYFQNEAQLEKSRLLSDRFSAERPKGSFSTLEIQRTEQGDSAMYLCASSPSDRALPGYTFGSGTRLTVV.

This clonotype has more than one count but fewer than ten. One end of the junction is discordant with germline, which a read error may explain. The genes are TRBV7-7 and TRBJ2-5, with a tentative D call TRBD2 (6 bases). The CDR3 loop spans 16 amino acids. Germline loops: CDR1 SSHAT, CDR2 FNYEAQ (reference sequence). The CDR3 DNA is TGTGCTAGCAGCCCGAGGGGAGGTTTTGGGAAGGAGACCCAGTACTTC. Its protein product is CASSPRGGFGKETQYF.

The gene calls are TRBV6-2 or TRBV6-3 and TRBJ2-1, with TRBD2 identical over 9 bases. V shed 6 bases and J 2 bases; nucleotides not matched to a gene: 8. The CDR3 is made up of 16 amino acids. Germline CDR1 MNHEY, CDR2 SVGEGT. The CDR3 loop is CASSPSRLAAYNEQFF. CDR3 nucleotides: TGTGCCAGCAGCCCATCAAGACTAGCGGCCTACAATGAGCAGTTCTTC.

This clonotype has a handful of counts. CDR3 protein: CASSLDYQNNEQFF. The CDR3 nucleotides read TGTGCCAGCAGCTTAGATTACCAGAACAATGAGCAGTTCTTC. V is TRBV11-1 and J is TRBJ2-1; D is unresolved. Trimming removed 1 base from V and 5 bases from J, with 9 bases in between. Germline V CDR1 and CDR2: SGHAT, FQDESV (reference sequence). The CDR3 is 14 residues long.

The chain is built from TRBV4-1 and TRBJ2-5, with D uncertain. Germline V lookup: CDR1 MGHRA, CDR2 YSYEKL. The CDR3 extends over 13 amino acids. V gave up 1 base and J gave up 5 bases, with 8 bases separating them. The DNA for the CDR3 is TGCGCCAGCAGCCAAGGGCTACATGAGACCCAGTACTTC. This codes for CASSQGLHETQYF.

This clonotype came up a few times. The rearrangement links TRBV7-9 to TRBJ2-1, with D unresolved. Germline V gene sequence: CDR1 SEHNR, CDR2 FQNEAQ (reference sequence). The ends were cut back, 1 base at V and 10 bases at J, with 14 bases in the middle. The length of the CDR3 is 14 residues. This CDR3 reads CASSLGSGFSEQFF. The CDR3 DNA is TGTGCCAGCAGCTTAGGGTCGGGTTTCTCGGAGCAGTTCTTC. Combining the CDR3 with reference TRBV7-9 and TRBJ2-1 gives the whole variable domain DTGVSQNPRHKITKRGQNVTFRCDPISEHNRLYWYRQTLGQGPEFLTYFQNEAQLEKSRLLSDRFSAERPKGSFSTLEIQRTEQGDSAMYLCASSLGSGFSEQFFGPGTRLTVL.

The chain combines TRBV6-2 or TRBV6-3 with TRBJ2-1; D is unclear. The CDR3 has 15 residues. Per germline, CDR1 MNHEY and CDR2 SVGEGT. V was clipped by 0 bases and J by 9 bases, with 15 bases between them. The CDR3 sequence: CASSYSGVSDIEQFF. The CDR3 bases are TGTGCCAGCAGTTACTCTGGGGTATCAGACATTGAGCAGTTCTTC.

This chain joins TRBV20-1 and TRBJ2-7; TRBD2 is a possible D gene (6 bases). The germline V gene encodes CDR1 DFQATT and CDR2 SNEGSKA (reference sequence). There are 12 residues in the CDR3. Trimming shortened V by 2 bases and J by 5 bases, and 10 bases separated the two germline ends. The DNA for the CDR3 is TGCAGTGCTAGAATTTGGGGGGACGAGCAGTACTTC. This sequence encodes CSARIWGDEQYF.

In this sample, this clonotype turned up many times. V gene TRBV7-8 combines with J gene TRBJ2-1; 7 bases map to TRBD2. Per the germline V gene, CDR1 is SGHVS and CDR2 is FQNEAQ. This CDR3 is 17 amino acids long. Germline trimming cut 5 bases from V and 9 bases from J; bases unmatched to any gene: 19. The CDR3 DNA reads TGTGCCAGCAGCAGCCCCCGGACTAGGGACCCGAGGGGTGAGCAGTTCTTC. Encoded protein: CASSSPRTRDPRGEQFF.

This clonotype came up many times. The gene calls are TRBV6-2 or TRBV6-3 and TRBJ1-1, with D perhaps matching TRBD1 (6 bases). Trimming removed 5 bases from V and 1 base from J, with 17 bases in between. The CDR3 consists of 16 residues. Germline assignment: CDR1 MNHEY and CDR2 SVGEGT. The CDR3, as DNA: TGTGCCAGCAGTACACAAACAGGGATAAGGAACACTGAAGCTTTCTTT. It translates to CASSTQTGIRNTEAFF.

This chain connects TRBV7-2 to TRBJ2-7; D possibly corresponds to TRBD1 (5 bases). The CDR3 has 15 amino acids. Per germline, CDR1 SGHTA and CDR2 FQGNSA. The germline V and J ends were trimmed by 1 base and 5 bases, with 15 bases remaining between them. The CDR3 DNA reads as TGTGCCAGCAGCTTAGGCGGCAGGGAATACGACGAGCAGTACTTC. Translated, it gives CASSLGGREYDEQYF.

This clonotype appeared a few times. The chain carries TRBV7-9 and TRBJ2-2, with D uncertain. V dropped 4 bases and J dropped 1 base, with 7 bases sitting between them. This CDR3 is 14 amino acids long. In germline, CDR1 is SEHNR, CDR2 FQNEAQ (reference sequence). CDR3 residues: CASSSRQNTGELFF. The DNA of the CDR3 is TGTGCCAGCAGCTCCAGGCAGAACACCGGGGAGCTGTTTTTT.

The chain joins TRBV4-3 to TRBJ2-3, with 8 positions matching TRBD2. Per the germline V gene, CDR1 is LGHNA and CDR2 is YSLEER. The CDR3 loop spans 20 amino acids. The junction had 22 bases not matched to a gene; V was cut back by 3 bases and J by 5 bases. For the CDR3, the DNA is TGCGCCAGCAGCCAGGATACCGGTCGACCAAGCGGGAGAGTGATAGATACGCAGTATTTT. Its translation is CASSQDTGRPSGRVIDTQYF.

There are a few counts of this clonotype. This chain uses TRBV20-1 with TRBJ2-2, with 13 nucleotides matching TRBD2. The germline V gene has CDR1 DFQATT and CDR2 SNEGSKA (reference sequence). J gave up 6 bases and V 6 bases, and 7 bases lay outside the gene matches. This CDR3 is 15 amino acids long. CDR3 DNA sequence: TGCAGTGCCCCTCGGACTAGCGGGAGACCCGGGGAGCTGTTTTTT. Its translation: CSAPRTSGRPGELFF.

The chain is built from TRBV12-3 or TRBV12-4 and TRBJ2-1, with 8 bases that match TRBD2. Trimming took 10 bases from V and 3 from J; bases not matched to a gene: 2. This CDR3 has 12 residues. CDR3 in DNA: TGTGCCACCCTAGCGGGCTACAATGAGCAGTTCTTC. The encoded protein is CATLAGYNEQFF.

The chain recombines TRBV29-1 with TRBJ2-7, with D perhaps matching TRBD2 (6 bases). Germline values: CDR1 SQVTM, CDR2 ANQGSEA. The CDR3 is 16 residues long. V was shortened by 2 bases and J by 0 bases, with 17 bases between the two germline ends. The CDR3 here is CSVEIPEGALSYEQYF. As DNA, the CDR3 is TGCAGCGTTGAAATCCCGGAGGGTGCCCTCTCCTACGAGCAGTACTTC.